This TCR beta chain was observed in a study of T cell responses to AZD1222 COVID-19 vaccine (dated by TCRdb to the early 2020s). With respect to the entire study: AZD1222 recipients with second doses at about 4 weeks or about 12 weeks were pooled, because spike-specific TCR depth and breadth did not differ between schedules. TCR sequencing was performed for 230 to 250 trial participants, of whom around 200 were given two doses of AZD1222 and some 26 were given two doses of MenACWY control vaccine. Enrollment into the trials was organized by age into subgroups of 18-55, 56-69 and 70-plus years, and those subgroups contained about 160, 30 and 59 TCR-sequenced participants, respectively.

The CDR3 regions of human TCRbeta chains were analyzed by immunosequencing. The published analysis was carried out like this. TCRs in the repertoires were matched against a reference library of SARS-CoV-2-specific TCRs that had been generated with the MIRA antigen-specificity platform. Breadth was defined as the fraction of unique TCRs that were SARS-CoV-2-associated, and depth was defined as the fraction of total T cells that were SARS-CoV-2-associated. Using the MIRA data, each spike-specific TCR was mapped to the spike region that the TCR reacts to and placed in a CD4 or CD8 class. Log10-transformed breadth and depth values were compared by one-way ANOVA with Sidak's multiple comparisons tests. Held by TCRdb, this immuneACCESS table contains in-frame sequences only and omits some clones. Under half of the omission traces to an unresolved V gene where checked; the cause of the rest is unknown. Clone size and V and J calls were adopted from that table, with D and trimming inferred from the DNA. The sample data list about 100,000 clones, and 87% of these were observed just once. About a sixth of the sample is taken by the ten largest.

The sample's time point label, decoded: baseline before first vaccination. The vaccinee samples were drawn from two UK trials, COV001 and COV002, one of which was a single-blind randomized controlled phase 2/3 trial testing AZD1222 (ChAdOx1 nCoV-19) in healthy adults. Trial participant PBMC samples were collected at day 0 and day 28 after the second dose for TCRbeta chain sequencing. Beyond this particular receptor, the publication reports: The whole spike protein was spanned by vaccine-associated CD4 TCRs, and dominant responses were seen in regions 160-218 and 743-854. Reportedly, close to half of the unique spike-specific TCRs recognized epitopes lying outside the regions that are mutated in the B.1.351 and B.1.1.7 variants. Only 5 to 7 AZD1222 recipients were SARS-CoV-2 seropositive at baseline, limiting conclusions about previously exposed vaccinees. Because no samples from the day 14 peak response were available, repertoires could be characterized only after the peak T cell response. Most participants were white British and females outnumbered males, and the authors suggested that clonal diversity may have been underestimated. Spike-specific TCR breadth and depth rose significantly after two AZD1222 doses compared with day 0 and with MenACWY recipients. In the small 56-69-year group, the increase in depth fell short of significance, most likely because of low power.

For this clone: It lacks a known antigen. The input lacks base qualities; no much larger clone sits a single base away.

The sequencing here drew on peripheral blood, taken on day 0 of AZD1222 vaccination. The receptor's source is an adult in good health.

The DNA sequence follows: TGTGCCAGCAGTTATTACGGCTATGAAGCTTTCTTT. It translates to CASSYYGYEAFF. The chain joins TRBV6-2 or TRBV6-3 to TRBJ1-1; no D gene call is confident. V was cut back by 3 bases and J by 7 bases, leaving a gap of 9 bases between them. From a lookup of the germline V gene, CDR1 and CDR2 are MNHEY and SVGEGT. The CDR3, cysteine through phenylalanine, is 12 amino acids long. Here the CDR3 DNA is all that survives: 36 bases in frame from base 1.